This TCR beta chain was sequenced for a study of T cell responses to AZD1222 COVID-19 vaccine. The study, taken as a whole, reports: Clonal diversity was possibly underestimated, and white British individuals and females predominated among donors.

Trimming cost V 0 bases and J 4 bases, with 13 bases left between them. Germline values: CDR1 MNHEY, CDR2 SVGAGI. This CDR3 is built from 16 residues. On this clone itself: Its antigen is currently unknown.

Produced via immunoSEQ multiplex PCR; TCRdb's table is partial and in-frame only. The sample consists of around 99,000 clones, roughly 90% of them appearing once. The receptor comes from an adult in good health. This chain links TRBV6-5 with TRBJ2-1; D unclear. Material: peripheral blood, obtained on day 0 of AZD1222 vaccination. The CDR3 DNA reads as TGTGCCAGCAGTTACTCCCCTACGGGCCGTTACAATGAGCAGTTCTTC. Translated, it gives CASSYSPTGRYNEQFF.